This T cell receptor beta chain was captured by sequencing in a study of shared clonotypes between healthy human individuals. Whole-study results and caveats: Rarefaction curves obtained for sorted subsets showed sequencing incomplete despite large depth.

Terminally differentiated effector memory CD45RA+ cells were left out of the naive CD8 fraction, which was CD45RO-negative and positively selected for CCR7. Healthy HIV-negative adults with no recent acute infections or vaccinations were recruited as donors. Remarks on this clone: Its antigen is not known.

V lost 8 bases, J lost 2 bases, and 9 bases lay in between. This CDR3 is built from 11 residues. Germline CDR1 reads SQVTM; CDR2 reads ANQGSEA. Assay used: immunoSEQ multiplex PCR; TCRdb lists only in-frame clones, some missing. The sample yields hundreds of thousands of clones, nearly 95% seen once. The sequence was collected from a man under 40 in good health. Material for sequencing was naive CD8+ T cells sorted from blood. The V call is TRBV29-1, the J call TRBJ2-5; D may be TRBD1 or TRBD2 (5 bases each). The CDR3 here is CSSGPQETQYF. The CDR3 nucleotides read TGCAGCTCGGGGCCGCAAGAGACCCAGTACTTC.